These T cell receptor beta chains were read from a single sample in a study of T cell changes during pregnancy in multiple sclerosis. The repertoire was sequenced with immunoSEQ multiplex PCR; TCRdb's copy has only in-frame clones and lacks some. This table holds tens of thousands of clones, about nine tenths found once. Sequences were derived from CD4+ T cells from peripheral blood mononuclear cells, sampled in the second trimester of pregnancy. The origin of the receptors is a female donor with multiple sclerosis, enrolled in a pregnancy study. Each CDR3 is given with its conserved first and last residue.

v_gene: TRBV12-5; CDR3aa: CASGLVVGRFTGELFF
v_gene: TRBV18; CDR3aa: CASSPEPSSTEAFF
v_gene: TRBV18; CDR3aa: CASSDPGQGAEGELFF
v_gene: TRBV2; CDR3aa: CASSLEAGGAFF
v_gene: TRBV5-1; CDR3aa: CASSPSGRIDEQFF
v_gene: TRBV5-1; CDR3aa: CASSLARDRGRGAEAFF
v_gene: TRBV2; CDR3aa: CASSETSGRIEETQYF
v_gene: TRBV7-6; CDR3aa: CASSLGSGGVFTDTQYF
v_gene: TRBV19; CDR3aa: CASTPGTLNTEAFF
v_gene: TRBV6-6; CDR3aa: CASSGQGSYGELFF
v_gene: TRBV4-3; CDR3aa: CASSQQTGATNEKLFF
v_gene: TRBV27; CDR3aa: CASSFRGAESDEQYF
v_gene: TRBV6-5; CDR3aa: CASSYGRGDEQFF
v_gene: TRBV19; CDR3aa: CASSQGGGNSPLHF
v_gene: TRBV11-3; CDR3aa: CASSLDLGRPGELFF
v_gene: TRBV7-9; CDR3aa: CASSLEVQNYGYTF
v_gene: TRBV5-4; CDR3aa: CASSLGMTDANYGYTF
v_gene: TRBV12-5; CDR3aa: CASGLITGQGVDTQYF
v_gene: TRBV19; CDR3aa: CASSTAGASYEQYF
v_gene: TRBV4-2; CDR3aa: CASSQDPRGGNYEQYF
v_gene: TRBV7-2; CDR3aa: CASTQTPGGTSNQPQHF
v_gene: TRBV6-6; CDR3aa: CASSYLGPSTADTQYF
v_gene: TRBV5-5; CDR3aa: CAGAPGGTGFREQYF
v_gene: TRBV28; CDR3aa: CASSLGGQGTYEQYF
v_gene: TRBV27; CDR3aa: CASSPSIPERGTSYEQYF
v_gene: TRBV19; CDR3aa: CASSWGRPGKRDTEAFF
v_gene: TRBV19; CDR3aa: CASSKRGQGGNTEAFF
v_gene: TRBV5-5; CDR3aa: CASSLRFPSYEQYF
v_gene: TRBV30; CDR3aa: CAWSESRENEKLFF
v_gene: TRBV19; CDR3aa: CASKSWATEAFF
v_gene: TRBV4-1; CDR3aa: CASSQDGQGRPYNEQFF
v_gene: TRBV6-5; CDR3aa: CASSRTGGTYEQYF
v_gene: TRBV7-2; CDR3aa: CASSPGTTGNTIYF
v_gene: TRBV6-5; CDR3aa: CASTQDRGQTEAFF
v_gene: TRBV7-8; CDR3aa: CASSTNRSSYNSPLHF
v_gene: TRBV28; CDR3aa: CASSFYSGGGPYNSPLHF
v_gene: TRBV6-5; CDR3aa: CASLQTGTTGNTIYF
v_gene: TRBV18; CDR3aa: CASSPPWDRGTDTQYF
v_gene: TRBV28; CDR3aa: CASSLQGSTLKETQYF
v_gene: TRBV18; CDR3aa: CASSPPEGAGVYGYTF
v_gene: TRBV19; CDR3aa: CASSIDWSYRTEQFF
v_gene: TRBV13; CDR3aa: CASTLSGTDTQYF
v_gene: TRBV11-3; CDR3aa: CASSFGTGRAPSSYNEQFF
v_gene: TRBV7-9; CDR3aa: CASSSTNPQQGIYGYTF
v_gene: TRBV5-6; CDR3aa: CASSLLSTDTQYF
v_gene: TRBV7-2; CDR3aa: CASSLLGGATYNEQFF
v_gene: TRBV6-5; CDR3aa: CASSYRGRGTEAFF
v_gene: TRBV28; CDR3aa: CASSLPTVRKGGYTF
v_gene: TRBV6-6; CDR3aa: CASSYRDRGQETQYF
v_gene: TRBV27; CDR3aa: CASSSVDRGSYEQYF
v_gene: TRBV19; CDR3aa: CASSTPGSTETQYF
v_gene: TRBV28; CDR3aa: CASSRRGLLNTEAFF
v_gene: TRBV7-2; CDR3aa: CASSLTADRFYGYTF
v_gene: TRBV28; CDR3aa: CASSWGTEQGYTF
v_gene: TRBV28; CDR3aa: CASSSRPHGYTF